What follows are 30 T cell receptor beta chains derived from one specimen sequenced in a study of vaccination and CD4 T cells after COVID-19. Treatment specified: approximately 11-day PBMC culture with coronavirus spike peptide pools or control peptides (ViraFEST assay). Those CD4+ T cells from the unexposed donor predate the COVID-19 pandemic (2011-2018). Oncomine TCR Beta short-read sequencing was applied to DNA from cultured CD4+ T cells. TCRdb reanalysed the PCR reads using MiXCR and keeps one entry per CDR3 protein. This table has 9,000 to 9,500 distinct CDR3 sequences, roughly a third appearing once. These receptors lack a known antigen. The sample was CD4+ T cells from blood, cultured in vitro. The receptors shown here come from a human donor in good health.

J is TRBJ1-2 and V is TRBV5-4, with 7 positions matching TRBD1. CDR3 size: 16 residues. The germline V gene encodes CDR1 SGHNT and CDR2 YYREEE (reference sequence). Losses at the gene ends were 2 bases for V and 5 bases for J; bases not matched to a gene: 12. This CDR3 reads CASSLPETGSWYGYTF. CDR3 DNA: TGTGCCAGCAGCTTACCCGAGACAGGGTCCTGGTATGGCTACACCTTC.

A few counts support this clonotype. The V call is TRBV6-5, the J call TRBJ1-1; no definite D call. From germline, CDR1 is MNHEY and CDR2 SVGAGI. This CDR3 contains 18 residues. The V end was cut by 0 bases, the J end by 3 bases, with 20 bases between. The CDR3 DNA sequence: TGTGCCAGCAGTTACTCGATGAGCCGGGTTGACTTGCACACTGAAGCTTTCTTT. Protein product: CASSYSMSRVDLHTEAFF.

This clonotype was seen only a few times. The rearrangement links TRBV27 to TRBJ1-1, with D possibly TRBD1 on 5 matching bases. Germline-derived CDR1 and CDR2 are MNHEY and SMNVEV (reference sequence). The V gene lost 8 bases and the J gene lost 1 base, with 20 bases spanning the gap. This CDR3 contains 16 residues. The CDR3 DNA reads TGTGCCAGCTTCAAAGCAGGGTTTGGTTGGAACACTGAAGCTTTCTTT. This gives the protein CASFKAGFGWNTEAFF.

The chain carries TRBV6-5 and TRBJ1-2; no clear D gene. V gave up 4 bases and J gave up 7 bases, with 10 bases separating them. The CDR3 is 12 residues long. Germline values: CDR1 MNHEY, CDR2 SVGAGI. CDR3 region: CASSSQTSGYTF. The CDR3 DNA is TGTGCCAGCAGTTCCCAGACGAGTGGCTACACCTTC.

This clonotype is termed medium-sized (0.01 to 0.1%). This chain connects TRBV27 to TRBJ1-6; TRBD1 agrees at 7 bases. CDR1 is MNHEY, CDR2 SMNVEV, per germline (reference sequence). CDR3 size: 15 residues. The junction had 8 bases not matched to a gene; V was cut back by 4 bases and J by 8 bases. CDR3 nucleotide sequence: TGTGCCAGCAGTTCCAACAGGGGTTCGGATTCACCCCTCCACTTT. It encodes CASSSNRGSDSPLHF.

This chain links TRBV20-1 with TRBJ1-1; D remains unclear. Germline CDR1 is DFQATT and CDR2 is SNEGSKA (reference sequence). This CDR3 contains 13 residues. Trimming pared 2 bases from V and 2 bases from J, leaving 9 bases between. This CDR3 is CSARNSENTEAFF. The CDR3 DNA follows: TGCAGTGCTAGAAATTCCGAAAACACTGAAGCTTTCTTT.

CDR3 residues: CATSPGPNEAFF. CDR3 in DNA: TGTGCCACTTCACCGGGGCCAAACGAAGCTTTCTTT. The chain uses TRBV27 and TRBJ1-1, with a tentative D call TRBD1 (5 bases). Trimming stripped 10 bases from V and 8 bases from J, with 17 bases between. The germline V gene has CDR1 MNHEY and CDR2 SMNVEV (reference sequence). The CDR3 totals 12 residues.

V is TRBV20-1 and J is TRBJ2-3; D remains unclear. The CDR3 extends over 12 amino acids. The V gene lost 4 bases and the J gene lost 0 bases, with 5 bases spanning the gap. Germline lookup yields CDR1 DFQATT and CDR2 SNEGSKA (reference sequence). CDR3 coding DNA: TGCAGTGCTACTGACAGCACAGATACGCAGTATTTT. This sequence encodes CSATDSTDTQYF.

This rearrangement joins TRBV12-3 or TRBV12-4 to TRBJ1-1, with D possibly TRBD1 on 5 matching bases. The CDR3 is 14 amino acids. V gave up 3 bases and J gave up 5 bases, with 13 bases separating them. The CDR3 coding sequence is TGTGCCAGCAGTTTGGCAGGGCTGCAAACTGAAGCTTTCTTT. It specifies CASSLAGLQTEAFF.

This chain connects TRBV3-1 to TRBJ1-1; D gene unclear. From germline, CDR1 is LGHDT and CDR2 YNNKEL (reference sequence). The CDR3 is 13 residues long. Trimming took off 3 bases at V and 1 base at J, with 6 bases between the two ends. The CDR3 reads CASSHLGNTEAFF. In nucleotides, the CDR3 is TGTGCCAGCAGCCATCTAGGGAACACTGAAGCTTTCTTT.

This clonotype was counted between two and nine times. The chain combines TRBV20-1 with TRBJ1-1; no reliable D call. The CDR3 spans 11 residues. Looked up from germline, CDR1 is DFQATT and CDR2 is SNEGSKA (reference sequence). Trimming pared 1 base from V and 9 bases from J, leaving 9 bases between. CDR3 sequence: CSARALSKAFF. The CDR3 DNA reads as TGCAGTGCTAGAGCCCTCTCAAAAGCTTTCTTT.

CDR3 amino acids: CASRGPPGQGLEKLFF. The CDR3 coding sequence is TGTGCCAGCAGGGGTCCCCCGGGACAGGGCCTTGAAAAACTGTTTTTT. V gene TRBV6-1 combines with J gene TRBJ1-4; 9 nucleotides align to TRBD1. J lost 7 bases, V lost 6 bases, and 12 bases had no gene match. Germline-derived CDR1 and CDR2 are MNHNS and SASEGT. The CDR3 spans 16 residues.

In this sample, this clonotype turned up a few times. The gene calls are TRBV2 and TRBJ2-5; D is perhaps TRBD2 (7 bases). The germline V gene encodes CDR1 SNHLY and CDR2 FYNNEI. CDR3 length: 11 residues. V lost 11 bases to trimming and J lost 5 bases, with 12 bases between them. For the CDR3, the DNA is TGTGCCGGGGGGGGCGGCGAGACCCAGTACTTC. Its protein is CAGGGGETQYF.

The chain joins TRBV20-1 to TRBJ2-3; 10 bases match TRBD1. The CDR3 spans 13 residues. Germline CDR1 reads DFQATT; CDR2 reads SNEGSKA (reference sequence). In nucleotides, the CDR3 is TGCGGGTCCGGGGACAGGGGATCAGATACGCAGTATTTT. This gives the protein CGSGDRGSDTQYF.

The V call is TRBV29-1, the J call TRBJ1-2; 11 bases align to TRBD1. Germline V gives CDR1 SQVTM, CDR2 ANQGSEA. Losses at the gene ends were 3 bases for V and 4 bases for J; bases not matched to a gene: 10. The CDR3 is 16 amino acids. The CDR3 protein is CSVDLSGTGGLYGYTF. The CDR3 region has the DNA TGCAGCGTTGATCTCTCCGGGACAGGGGGGCTCTATGGCTACACCTTC.

This clonotype was observed a few times. The chain joins TRBV6-5 to TRBJ1-1; tentative D call: TRBD1 (6 bases). The CDR3 spans 17 residues. V dropped 0 bases and J dropped 6 bases, with 20 bases sitting between them. Germline CDR1 reads MNHEY; CDR2 reads SVGAGI. In DNA, the CDR3 is TGTGCCAGCAGTTACTCATACTATTCCGCCGGGGGCTCTGAAGCTTTCTTT. As protein: CASSYSYYSAGGSEAFF.

The rearrangement uses TRBV15 and TRBJ1-4; TRBD1 is a possible D gene (5 bases). Trimming removed 0 bases at V and 7 bases at J, with 9 bases between. The V gene's germline CDR1 is LNHNV and CDR2 YYDKDF (reference sequence). The CDR3 extends over 14 amino acids. This CDR3 reads CATSREQGPEKLFF. For the CDR3, the DNA is TGTGCCACCAGCAGAGAGCAGGGTCCTGAAAAACTGTTTTTT.

V gene TRBV5-1 combines with J gene TRBJ1-2; D unclear. The V end was cut by 4 bases, the J end by 4 bases, with 8 bases between. The CDR3 has 12 residues. Germline V lookup: CDR1 SGHRS, CDR2 YFSETQ. CDR3 sequence: CASSEASYGYTF. The CDR3 DNA follows: TGCGCCAGCAGCGAGGCCTCCTATGGCTACACCTTC.

This rearrangement joins TRBV5-1 to TRBJ1-2; D may be TRBD1 (5 bases). V shed 5 bases and J shed 8 bases, with 19 bases lying between them. CDR3 size: 14 residues. Germline CDR1 reads SGHRS; CDR2 reads YFSETQ. This CDR3 reads CASSPAGTVGGYTF. CDR3 coding DNA: TGCGCCAGCAGTCCAGCCGGGACGGTCGGCGGCTACACCTTC.

Here the CDR3 reads CASSKSGTGLLLEPQHF. The DNA for the CDR3 is TGTGCCAGCAGCAAAAGCGGGACAGGCCTTCTCTTGGAGCCCCAGCATTTT. The chain joins TRBV6-1 to TRBJ1-5; 8 bases line up with TRBD1. The CDR3 sequence is 17 residues long. J lost 8 bases, V lost 6 bases, and 18 bases had no gene match. Germline CDR1 MNHNS, CDR2 SASEGT.

The V gene is TRBV6-1, the J gene TRBJ1-6; possible D gene TRBD1, 6 bases. This CDR3 has 13 residues. V gave up 8 bases and J gave up 11 bases, with 16 bases separating them. Germline CDR1 MNHNS, CDR2 SASEGT. The CDR3, as DNA: TGTGCCAGCTCCCCGGACAGCCTGACACCCCTCCACTTT. Its translation is CASSPDSLTPLHF.

This clonotype was detected only a few times. The V and J genes are TRBV6-1 and TRBJ1-2; D gene uncertain. The V and J ends lost 2 bases and 7 bases respectively, with 2 bases between them. The germline gives CDR1 MNHNS, CDR2 SASEGT. This CDR3 is built from 10 residues. The CDR3 protein is CASSEPGYTF. The CDR3 region has the DNA TGTGCCAGCAGTGAACCTGGCTACACCTTC.

This chain joins TRBV5-1 and TRBJ2-1, with D perhaps matching TRBD1 (5 bases). The germline V and J ends were trimmed by 4 bases and 5 bases, with 10 bases remaining between them. The CDR3 has 13 amino acids. Germline lookup yields CDR1 SGHRS and CDR2 YFSETQ. The CDR3 here is CASSPTADNEQFF. The CDR3 DNA reads TGCGCCAGCAGCCCGACAGCCGACAATGAGCAGTTCTTC.

This clonotype was seen only a few times. The V call is TRBV27, the J call TRBJ2-2; 9 bases line up with TRBD2. Unmatched junction bases numbered 7, after V lost 8 bases and J lost 6 bases. The CDR3 sequence is 14 residues long. Germline V CDR1 and CDR2: MNHEY, SMNVEV (reference sequence). The DNA of the CDR3 is TGTGCCAGCCGGCCAGGGACTAGCCCCGGGGAGCTGTTTTTT. Protein sequence: CASRPGTSPGELFF.

This clonotype was seen a single time. The rearrangement joins TRBV18 to TRBJ1-2; D call uncertain. The CDR3 sequence is 15 residues long. Between the trimmed V and J ends, which lost 4 bases and 4 bases, there was a span of 16 bases. CDR1 KGHSH and CDR2 LQKENI come from the germline V gene. CDR3 in DNA: TGTGCCAGCTCACGCGATGAAGGACTCCTCTATGGCTACACCTTC. It specifies CASSRDEGLLYGYTF.

The table lists this clonotype with a few counts. The J gene is TRBJ1-2, the V gene TRBV4-3; 9 positions match TRBD1. With V trimmed by 1 base and J by 5 bases, 5 bases remained unmatched. In germline, CDR1 is LGHNA, CDR2 YSLEER. The CDR3 contains 15 residues. For the CDR3, the DNA is TGCGCCAGCAGCCAAGCCGCGGACAGGGGATATGGCTACACCTTC. Translation gives CASSQAADRGYGYTF.

This clonotype was seen more than once but under ten times. The chain is built from TRBV3-1 and TRBJ2-7, with 10 bases matching TRBD1. V trimming: 0 bases; J trimming: 6 bases; junction bases outside the gene matches: 8. Germline V gene sequence: CDR1 LGHDT, CDR2 YNNKEL (reference sequence). The CDR3 contains 16 residues. The CDR3 loop reads CASSQEGGTGAGEQYF. DNA of the CDR3: TGTGCCAGCAGCCAAGAGGGGGGGACAGGGGCCGGCGAGCAGTACTTC.

The chain links TRBV6-9 to TRBJ1-1; TRBD1 is a possible D gene (6 bases). The germline V gene encodes CDR1 MNHGY and CDR2 SVAAGI. The CDR3 runs 17 residues. The ends were cut back, 2 bases at V and 3 bases at J, with 19 bases in the middle. This chain's CDR3 is CASSYPPAGRGDTEAFF. CDR3 DNA: TGTGCCAGCAGTTATCCCCCCGCAGGGAGGGGGGACACTGAAGCTTTCTTT.

The chain links TRBV20-1 to TRBJ2-5; TRBD2 matches 7 bases. Germline CDR1 reads DFQATT; CDR2 reads SNEGSKA (reference sequence). The CDR3 has 15 amino acids. V shed 1 base, J shed 4 bases, and the junction held 9 bases outside the gene matches. CDR3: CSARGRLLARETQYF. The CDR3 DNA reads TGCAGTGCTAGAGGCCGGCTACTAGCGAGAGAGACCCAGTACTTC.

This clonotype was seen only a few times. The chain employs TRBV20-1 and TRBJ1-1; D not resolved. The CDR3 is made up of 13 amino acids. The V gene lost 5 bases and the J gene lost 3 bases, with 13 bases spanning the gap. The V gene's germline CDR1 is DFQATT and CDR2 SNEGSKA (reference sequence). The CDR3 DNA follows: TGCAGTGCTCGAAGGGAGGTGGACACTGAAGCTTTCTTT. As protein: CSARREVDTEAFF.